This T cell receptor beta chain was identified in a study of beta chain features in type 1 diabetes. Every isolated RNA sample was fully reverse transcribed, so sequencing captured expressed TCRB transcripts. This table comes from immunoSEQ multiplex PCR, and its TCRdb copy is limited to in-frame clones, with some not included. The data contain roughly 240,000 clones, around an eighth of them singletons. A word on this clone: Its antigen is unidentified.

Whole-study results and caveats: The similarity of naive, central memory and Treg TCRB repertoires appeared greater among patients than among healthy donors.

V lost 5 bases, J lost 2 bases, and 10 bases lay in between. In germline, CDR1 is MNHEY, CDR2 SVGAGI. The CDR3 covers 14 residues. Input material: naive CD4+ T cells from blood. The genes are TRBV6-5 and TRBJ1-5; tentatively, D is TRBD1 (5 bases). This clonotype was sampled from a woman aged 40-49 years in good health. CDR3 residues: CASSQGRGNQPQHF. In DNA form, the CDR3 reads TGTGCCAGCAGTCAGGGCCGGGGCAATCAGCCCCAGCATTTT.